This T cell receptor (beta chain) was identified in a study of OX40 agonist ivuxolimab in advanced cancers. The wider study: Those treated in dose escalation had hepatocellular carcinoma, melanoma, renal cell cancer or head and neck cancer.

The study's findings and limits: Also present in some nonresponders was a low level of normalized T-cell clonal expansion.

This CDR3 region has 17 residues. V shed 0 bases and J 1 base; nucleotides not matched to a gene: 9. Germline V CDR1 and CDR2: SGHRS, YFSETQ. Data came from immunoSEQ multiplex PCR; TCRdb stores just in-frame clones and leaves some out. Among 60,000 to 70,000 clones listed, about 87% were seen once. As to this clone: No antigen is known for it.

This sequence joins TRBV5-1 and TRBJ1-1, with 7 bases aligning to TRBD1. Sequences were derived from CD4+ or CD8+ T cells sorted from blood, sampled in a trial of the OX40 agonist ivuxolimab. The clonotype comes from an adult with an advanced solid tumor such as melanoma, head and neck, liver or kidney cancer. This chain's CDR3 is CASSLEAVGGPNTEAFF. The CDR3 nucleotides read TGCGCCAGCAGCTTGGAAGCTGTAGGGGGCCCGAACACTGAAGCTTTCTTT. Full variable domain (missing parts from reference TRBV5-1 and TRBJ1-1): KAGVTQTPRYLIKTRGQQVTLSCSPISGHRSVSWYQQTPGQGLQFLFEYFSETQRNKGNFPGRFSGRQFSNSRSEMNVSTLELGDSALYLCASSLEAVGGPNTEAFFGQGTRLTVV.